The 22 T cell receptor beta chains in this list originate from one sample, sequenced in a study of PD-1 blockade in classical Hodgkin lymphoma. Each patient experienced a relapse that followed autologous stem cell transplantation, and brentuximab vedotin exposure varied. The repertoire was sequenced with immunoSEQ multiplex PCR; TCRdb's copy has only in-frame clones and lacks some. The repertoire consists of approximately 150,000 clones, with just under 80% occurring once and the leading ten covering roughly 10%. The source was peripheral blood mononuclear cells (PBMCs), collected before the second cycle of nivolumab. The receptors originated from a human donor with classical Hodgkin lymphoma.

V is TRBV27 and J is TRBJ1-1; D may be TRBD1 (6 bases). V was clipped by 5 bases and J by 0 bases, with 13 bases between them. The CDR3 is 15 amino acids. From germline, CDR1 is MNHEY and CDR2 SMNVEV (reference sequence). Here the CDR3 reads CASSPAGTLNTEAFF. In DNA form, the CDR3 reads TGTGCCAGCAGTCCCGCCGGGACACTGAACACTGAAGCTTTCTTT.

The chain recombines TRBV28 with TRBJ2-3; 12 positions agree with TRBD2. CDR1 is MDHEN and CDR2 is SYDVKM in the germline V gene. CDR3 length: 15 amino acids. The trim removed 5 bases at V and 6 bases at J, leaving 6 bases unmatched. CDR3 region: CASSPASGRVDTQYF. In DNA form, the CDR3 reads TGTGCCAGCAGTCCCGCTAGCGGGAGGGTCGATACGCAGTATTTT.

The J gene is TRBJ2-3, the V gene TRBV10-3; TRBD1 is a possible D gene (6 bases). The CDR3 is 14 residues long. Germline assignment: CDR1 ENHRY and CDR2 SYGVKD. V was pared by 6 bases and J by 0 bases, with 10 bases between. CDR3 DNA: TGTGCCATCAGAAAACAGGGAAGCACAGATACGCAGTATTTT. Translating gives CAIRKQGSTDTQYF.

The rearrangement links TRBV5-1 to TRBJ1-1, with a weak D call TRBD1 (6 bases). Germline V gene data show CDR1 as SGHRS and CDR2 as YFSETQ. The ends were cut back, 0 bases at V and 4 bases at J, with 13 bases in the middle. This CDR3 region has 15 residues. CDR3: CASSLDGGGFTEAFF. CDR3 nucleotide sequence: TGCGCCAGCAGCTTGGATGGAGGGGGTTTCACTGAAGCTTTCTTT. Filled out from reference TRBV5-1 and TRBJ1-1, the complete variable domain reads KAGVTQTPRYLIKTRGQQVTLSCSPISGHRSVSWYQQTPGQGLQFLFEYFSETQRNKGNFPGRFSGRQFSNSRSEMNVSTLELGDSALYLCASSLDGGGFTEAFFGQGTRLTVV.

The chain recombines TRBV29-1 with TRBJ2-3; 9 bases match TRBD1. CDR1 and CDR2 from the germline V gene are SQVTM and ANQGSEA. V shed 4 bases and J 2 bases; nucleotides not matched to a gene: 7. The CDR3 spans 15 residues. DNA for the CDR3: TGCAGCGTTGTCGGGACAGGGACCTACACAGATACGCAGTATTTT. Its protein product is CSVVGTGTYTDTQYF.

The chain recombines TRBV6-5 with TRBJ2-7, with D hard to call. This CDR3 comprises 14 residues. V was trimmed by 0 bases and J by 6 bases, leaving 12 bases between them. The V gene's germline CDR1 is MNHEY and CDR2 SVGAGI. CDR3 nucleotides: TGTGCCAGCAGTTACTCTCGGGTCCCCGCCGAGCAGTACTTC. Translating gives CASSYSRVPAEQYF.

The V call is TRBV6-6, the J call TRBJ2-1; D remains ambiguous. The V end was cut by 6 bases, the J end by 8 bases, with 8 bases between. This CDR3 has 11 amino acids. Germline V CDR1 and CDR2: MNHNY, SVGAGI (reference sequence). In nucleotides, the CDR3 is TGTGCCAGCAGGCGTGTCGATGAGCAGTTCTTC. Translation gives CASRRVDEQFF.

Here the CDR3 reads CASSEGQGAGTDTQYF. The CDR3 nucleotides read TGTGCCAGCAGCGAGGGACAGGGGGCCGGCACAGATACGCAGTATTTT. The chain combines TRBV9 with TRBJ2-3; 12 nucleotides agree with TRBD1. Germline V gene data show CDR1 as SGDLS and CDR2 as YYNGEE. There are 16 residues in the CDR3. Germline trimming cut 3 bases from V and 1 base from J; bases unmatched to any gene: 3.

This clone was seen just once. The DNA for the CDR3 is TGCGCCAGCAGCTTCGGGGACGCCTCCTACGAGCAGTACTTC. Translation: CASSFGDASYEQYF. This chain joins TRBV5-1 and TRBJ2-7; D tentatively fits TRBD1 or TRBD2 (5 bases each). The V gene lost 2 bases and the J gene lost 0 bases, with 9 bases spanning the gap. Per germline, CDR1 SGHRS and CDR2 YFSETQ. CDR3 length: 14 residues.

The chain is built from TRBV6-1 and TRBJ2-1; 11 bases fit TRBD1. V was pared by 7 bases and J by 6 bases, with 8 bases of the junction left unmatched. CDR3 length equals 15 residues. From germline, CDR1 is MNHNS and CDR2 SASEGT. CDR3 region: CASNPSGTGGNEQFF. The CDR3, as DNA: TGTGCCAGCAACCCGTCCGGGACAGGGGGCAATGAGCAGTTCTTC.

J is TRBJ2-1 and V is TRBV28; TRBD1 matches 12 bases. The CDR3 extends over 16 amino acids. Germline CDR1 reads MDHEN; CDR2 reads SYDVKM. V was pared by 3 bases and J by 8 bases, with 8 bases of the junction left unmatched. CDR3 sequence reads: CASSFLRDRGLDEQFF. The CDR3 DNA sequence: TGTGCCAGCAGTTTCCTCCGGGACAGGGGGCTCGATGAGCAGTTCTTC. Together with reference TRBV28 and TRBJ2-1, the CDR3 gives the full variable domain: DVKVTQSSRYLVKRTGEKVFLECVQDMDHENMFWYRQDPGLGLRLIYFSYDVKMKEKGDIPEGYSVSREKKERFSLILESASTNQTSMYLCASSFLRDRGLDEQFFGPGTRLTVL.

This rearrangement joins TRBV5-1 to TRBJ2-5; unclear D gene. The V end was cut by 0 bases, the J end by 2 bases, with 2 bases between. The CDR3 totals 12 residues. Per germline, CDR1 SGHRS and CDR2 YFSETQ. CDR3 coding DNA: TGCGCCAGCAGCTTGGCTCAAGAGACCCAGTACTTC. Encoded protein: CASSLAQETQYF.

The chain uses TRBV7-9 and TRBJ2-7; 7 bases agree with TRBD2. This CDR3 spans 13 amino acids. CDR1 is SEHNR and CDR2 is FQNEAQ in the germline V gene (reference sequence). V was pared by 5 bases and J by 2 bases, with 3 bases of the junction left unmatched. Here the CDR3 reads CASSQREAYEQYF. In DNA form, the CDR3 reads TGTGCCAGCAGCCAGCGGGAAGCCTACGAGCAGTACTTC. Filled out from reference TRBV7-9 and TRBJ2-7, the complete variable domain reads DTGVSQNPRHKITKRGQNVTFRCDPISEHNRLYWYRQTLGQGPEFLTYFQNEAQLEKSRLLSDRFSAERPKGSFSTLEIQRTEQGDSAMYLCASSQREAYEQYFGPGTRLTVT.

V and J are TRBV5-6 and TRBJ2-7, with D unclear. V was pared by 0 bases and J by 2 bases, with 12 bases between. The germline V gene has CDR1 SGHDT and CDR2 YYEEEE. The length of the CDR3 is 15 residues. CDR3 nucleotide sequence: TGTGCCAGCAGCTTGGCCATGACATGGGCCTACGAGCAGTACTTC. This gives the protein CASSLAMTWAYEQYF.

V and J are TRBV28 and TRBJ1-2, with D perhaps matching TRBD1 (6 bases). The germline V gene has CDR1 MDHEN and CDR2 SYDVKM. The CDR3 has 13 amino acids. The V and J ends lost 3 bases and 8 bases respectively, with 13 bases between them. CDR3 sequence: CASSFTGREGYTF. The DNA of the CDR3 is TGTGCCAGCAGTTTCACAGGGAGGGAGGGCTACACCTTC.

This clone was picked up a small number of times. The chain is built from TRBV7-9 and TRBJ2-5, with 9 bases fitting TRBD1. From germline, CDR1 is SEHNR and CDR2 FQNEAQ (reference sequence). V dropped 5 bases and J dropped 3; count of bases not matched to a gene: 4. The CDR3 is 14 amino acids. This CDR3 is CASSRDRDKETQYF. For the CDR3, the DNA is TGTGCCAGCAGCCGGGACAGGGATAAAGAGACCCAGTACTTC. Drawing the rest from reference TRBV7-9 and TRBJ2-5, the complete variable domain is DTGVSQNPRHKITKRGQNVTFRCDPISEHNRLYWYRQTLGQGPEFLTYFQNEAQLEKSRLLSDRFSAERPKGSFSTLEIQRTEQGDSAMYLCASSRDRDKETQYFGPGTRLLVL.

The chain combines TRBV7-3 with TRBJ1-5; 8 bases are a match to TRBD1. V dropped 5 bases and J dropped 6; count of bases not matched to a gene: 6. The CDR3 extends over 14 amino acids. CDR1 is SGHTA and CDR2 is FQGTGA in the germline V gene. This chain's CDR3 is CASSIDRGSQPQHF. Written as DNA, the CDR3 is TGTGCCAGCAGCATTGACAGGGGTAGTCAGCCCCAGCATTTT.

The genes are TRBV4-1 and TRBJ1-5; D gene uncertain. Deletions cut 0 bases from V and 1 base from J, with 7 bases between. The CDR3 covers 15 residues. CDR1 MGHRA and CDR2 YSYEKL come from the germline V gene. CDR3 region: CASSQDFPSNQPQHF. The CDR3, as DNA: TGCGCCAGCAGCCAAGATTTCCCGAGCAATCAGCCCCAGCATTTT.

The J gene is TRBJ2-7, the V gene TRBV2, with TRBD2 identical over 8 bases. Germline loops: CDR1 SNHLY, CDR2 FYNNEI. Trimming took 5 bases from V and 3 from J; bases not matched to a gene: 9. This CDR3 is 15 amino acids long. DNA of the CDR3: TGTGCCAGCAGTCCGACTAGCGCCCCTGGCTACGAGCAGTACTTC. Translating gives CASSPTSAPGYEQYF.

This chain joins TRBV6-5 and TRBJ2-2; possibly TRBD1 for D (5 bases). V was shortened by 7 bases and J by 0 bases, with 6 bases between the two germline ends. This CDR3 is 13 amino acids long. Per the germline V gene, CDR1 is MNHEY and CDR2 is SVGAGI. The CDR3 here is CASTGPNTGELFF. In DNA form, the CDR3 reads TGTGCCAGCACAGGGCCGAACACCGGGGAGCTGTTTTTT.

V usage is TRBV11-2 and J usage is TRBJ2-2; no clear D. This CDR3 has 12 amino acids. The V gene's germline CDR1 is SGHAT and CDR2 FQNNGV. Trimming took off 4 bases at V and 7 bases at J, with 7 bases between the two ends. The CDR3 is CASSYEFGELFF. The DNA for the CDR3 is TGTGCCAGCAGCTACGAATTCGGGGAGCTGTTTTTT.

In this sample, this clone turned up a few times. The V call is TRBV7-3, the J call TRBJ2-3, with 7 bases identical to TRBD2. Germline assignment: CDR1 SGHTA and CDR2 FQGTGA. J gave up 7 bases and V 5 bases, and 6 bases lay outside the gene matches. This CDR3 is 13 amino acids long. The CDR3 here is CASSEGRGYTQYF. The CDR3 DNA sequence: TGTGCCAGCAGCGAAGGGCGGGGGTATACGCAGTATTTT.